A selection of T cell receptor beta chains follows, all from one sample in a study of regulatory and conventional T cells in RAG deficiency. The method was immunoSEQ multiplex PCR; TCRdb's version includes in-frame clones alone and lacks a portion of them. The data show tens of thousands of clones, 75% to 95% seen once. These data are also associated with another study on regulatory T cells.

Sequencing used Tregs sorted from blood. The receptors shown here come from a human donor in good health. Each CDR3 is given with its conserved first and last residue. The D gene is left open where the match is weak. Part of the rows lack a size; the others show once, few, many or a class for expanded clones.

clone_size,d_call,j_call,v_call,cdr3_aa,cdr3_nt
.,TRBD1,TRBJ1-5,TRBV27,CASSLRQGKSQPQHF,TGTGCCAGCAGTTTACGACAGGGTAAGAGTCAGCCCCAGCATTTT
.,.,TRBJ1-2,TRBV19,CASSGRNYGYTF,TGTGCCAGTAGCGGACGGAACTATGGCTACACCTTC
.,.,TRBJ1-1,TRBV27,CASKPGARMPTGAFF,TGTGCCAGCAAGCCGGGGGCCAGAATGCCAACTGGAGCTTTCTTT
.,.,TRBJ2-3,TRBV5-1,CASSLGQHTSTDTQYF,TGCGCCAGCAGCTTGGGACAGCACACTAGCACAGATACGCAGTATTTT
.,TRBD1,TRBJ1-2,TRBV5-5,CASTSQGLYGYTF,TGTGCCAGCACCTCACAGGGGCTCTATGGCTACACCTTC
.,.,TRBJ1-5,TRBV19,CASSIQGDRPQHF,TGTGCCAGTAGTATTCAGGGAGACCGGCCCCAGCATTTT
.,TRBD1,TRBJ1-2,TRBV5-1,CASSGQGAYYGYTF,TGCGCCAGCAGCGGACAGGGGGCCTACTATGGCTACACCTTC
medium-sized,TRBD1,TRBJ1-5,TRBV6-6,CASSWTGPNQPQHF,TGTGCCAGCAGTTGGACAGGGCCCAATCAGCCCCAGCATTTT
.,.,TRBJ1-4,TRBV30,CAWSRRERGLKLFF,TGTGCCTGGAGCCGGCGAGAAAGGGGCCTAAAACTGTTTTTT
.,TRBD2,TRBJ2-5,TRBV30,CAWSAHNRVAGGPRETQYF,TGTGCCTGGAGTGCCCACAACCGGGTAGCGGGGGGGCCCAGAGAGACCCAGTACTTC
few,.,TRBJ2-4,TRBV5-5,CASSWAQDWRNIQYF,TGTGCCAGCAGCTGGGCCCAAGATTGGAGAAACATTCAGTACTTC
.,TRBD1,TRBJ2-7,TRBV5-1,CASSWGQGISYEQYF,TGCGCCAGCAGCTGGGGACAGGGTATCTCCTACGAGCAGTACTTC
.,.,TRBJ1-1,TRBV11-2,CASSLLRGGGTEAFF,TGTGCCAGCAGCTTACTTCGGGGGGGAGGCACTGAAGCTTTCTTT
.,.,TRBJ1-1,TRBV30,CAWKGLVGAFF,TGTGCCTGGAAAGGATTGGTAGGAGCTTTCTTT
.,.,TRBJ2-2,TRBV5-6,CASSSGTRNTGELFF,TGTGCCAGCAGCTCCGGGACAAGGAACACCGGGGAGCTGTTTTTT
.,TRBD2,TRBJ2-7,TRBV5-6,CASSLVGGGSSYEQYF,TGTGCCAGCAGCTTGGTGGGCGGGGGGAGCTCCTACGAGCAGTACTTC
.,TRBD1,TRBJ1-1,TRBV19,CASSIPWTGGTEAFF,TGTGCCAGTAGTATTCCCTGGACAGGGGGTACTGAAGCTTTCTTT
.,.,TRBJ2-2,TRBV5-5,CASNQAGTMGTGELFF,TGTGCCAGCAACCAGGCCGGGACCATGGGGACCGGGGAGCTGTTTTTT
.,.,TRBJ1-1,TRBV15,CATSRDPVLGAQAFF,TGTGCCACCAGCAGAGATCCGGTTTTAGGGGCCCAAGCTTTCTTT
.,TRBD1,TRBJ1-3,TRBV14,CASSPDRAANTIYF,TGTGCCAGCAGCCCGGACAGGGCGGCAAACACCATATATTTT
.,TRBD2,TRBJ2-7,TRBV5-1,CASSSRTSGGPTYEQYF,TGCGCCAGCAGTTCGCGGACTAGCGGGGGGCCCACCTACGAGCAGTACTTC
.,.,TRBJ2-5,TRBV15,CATSRVRSQETQYF,TGTGCCACCAGCAGAGTAAGGAGCCAAGAGACCCAGTACTTC
few,TRBD1,TRBJ2-3,TRBV9,CASSLTGGIRTDTQYF,TGTGCCAGCAGCCTCACAGGGGGCATTCGCACAGATACGCAGTATTTT
.,.,TRBJ2-5,TRBV7-2,CASSLTRVEETQYF,TGTGCCAGCAGCTTGACGAGGGTGGAAGAGACCCAGTACTTC
.,TRBD1,TRBJ1-6,TRBV6-6,CASTDRGNSPLHF,TGTGCCAGCACAGACAGGGGAAATTCACCCCTCCACTTT
.,.,TRBJ1-3,TRBV4-2,CASSQDLIAGARNTIYF,TGTGCCAGCAGCCAAGATCTAATTGCGGGGGCGCGAAACACCATATATTTT
.,.,TRBJ2-4,TRBV10-1,CASSEWVCRSPLAKNIQYF,TGCGCCAGCAGTGAATGGGTTTGTAGGTCCCCCCTGGCCAAAAACATTCAGTACTTC
.,.,TRBJ1-1,TRBV5-5,CASSLVQGQAFF,TGTGCCAGCAGCTTGGTCCAGGGTCAAGCTTTCTTT
.,.,TRBJ2-2,TRBV7-3,CASSLLQGPGELFF,TGTGCCAGCAGCTTATTGCAGGGCCCCGGGGAGCTGTTTTTT
few,.,TRBJ2-1,TRBV7-7,CASSPWGSNEQFF,TGTGCTAGCAGCCCATGGGGGTCCAATGAGCAGTTCTTC
.,TRBD1,TRBJ2-4,TRBV28,CASSRTGWSNIQYF,TGTGCCAGCAGTCGGACAGGGTGGTCGAACATTCAGTACTTC
.,TRBD1,TRBJ1-1,TRBV2,CASSEIQGAMTEAFF,TGTGCCAGCAGTGAGATTCAGGGGGCAATGACTGAAGCTTTCTTT
.,TRBD1,TRBJ2-3,TRBV13,CASSGKGTGYTQYF,TGTGCCAGCAGCGGGAAGGGGACAGGGTATACGCAGTATTTT
.,.,TRBJ2-6,TRBV12-2,CASRLESKGPSGANVLTF,TGTGCAAGTCGCTTAGAATCGAAGGGGCCGTCTGGGGCCAACGTCCTGACTTTC
.,TRBD1,TRBJ1-5,TRBV28,CASSFPGQGARNQPQHF,TGTGCCAGCAGTTTCCCTGGACAGGGGGCGCGCAATCAGCCCCAGCATTTT
.,.,TRBJ2-1,TRBV6-5,CASSYWAGISYNEQFF,TGTGCCAGCAGTTACTGGGCAGGGATCTCCTACAATGAGCAGTTCTTC
.,.,TRBJ2-7,TRBV19,CASSIDDTYPYEQYF,TGTGCCAGTAGTATAGATGATACCTACCCTTACGAGCAGTACTTC
.,.,TRBJ1-5,TRBV6-4,CASSLIPNQPQHF,TGTGCCAGCAGCCTCATTCCCAATCAGCCCCAGCATTTT
.,.,TRBJ1-4,TRBV5-1,CASSPTKGTVPNEKLFF,TGCGCCAGCAGCCCCACGAAAGGGACGGTTCCCAATGAAAAACTGTTTTTT
.,.,TRBJ2-1,TRBV6-5,CASTSVMGLRQFF,TGTGCCAGCACATCGGTTATGGGTTTAAGGCAGTTCTTC
.,TRBD1,TRBJ2-7,TRBV5-5,CASSTGQTGDSYEQYF,TGTGCCAGCAGCACAGGACAAACAGGGGACTCCTACGAGCAGTACTTC
.,TRBD1,TRBJ2-3,TRBV18,CASSPRQGSTDTQYF,TGTGCCAGCTCACCACGACAGGGGAGCACAGATACGCAGTATTTT
.,TRBD1,TRBJ2-7,TRBV6-5,CASSMLPGQKYEQYF,TGTGCCAGCAGTATGCTTCCGGGACAGAAATACGAGCAGTACTTC
.,.,TRBJ1-1,TRBV2,CASSEAGFTNGAFF,TGTGCCAGCAGTGAAGCGGGCTTTACCAATGGAGCTTTCTTT
.,TRBD1,TRBJ2-7,TRBV10-2,CASRLDRGSYEQYF,TGCGCCAGCAGGCTCGACAGGGGCTCCTACGAGCAGTACTTC
.,.,TRBJ1-1,TRBV11-1,CASSFLADGTEAFF,TGTGCCAGCAGCTTCTTAGCCGATGGGACTGAAGCTTTCTTT
once,.,TRBJ1-1,TRBV7-9,CASSLDTEAFF,TGTGCCAGCAGCCTCGACACTGAAGCTTTCTTT
.,.,TRBJ1-5,TRBV28,CASSRRSNQPQHF,TGTGCCAGCAGTAGAAGAAGCAATCAGCCCCAGCATTTT
.,.,TRBJ1-1,TRBV18,CASSPGRSNTEAFF,TGTGCCAGCTCACCAGGGAGATCCAACACTGAAGCTTTCTTT
.,.,TRBJ1-5,TRBV2,CASTEGVQPQHF,TGTGCCAGCACTGAAGGGGTGCAGCCCCAGCATTTT
.,.,TRBJ1-3,TRBV7-2,CASSQTRTRGGNTIYF,TGTGCCAGCAGCCAAACGAGGACGAGAGGGGGAAACACCATATATTTT
.,.,TRBJ1-1,TRBV19,CASSIGLYEAFF,TGTGCCAGTAGTATAGGCCTATATGAAGCTTTCTTT